This TCR beta chain emerged from a study of EBV T-cell therapy then PD-1 blockade in nasopharyngeal carcinoma. Profiled with immunoSEQ multiplex PCR; TCRdb holds only in-frame clones, not every one. The table shows approximately 22,000 clones, with around 80% occurring only once. Concerning this clone: Its specificity is not known.

The time point here: 266 days after commencement of treatment, after nivolumab therapy. Treatment in this sample: AdE1-LMPpoly-expanded autologous EBV-specific T-cell therapy followed by anti-PD-1 nivolumab. Trimming left V 0 bases short and J 7 bases short, with 9 bases between. CDR1 is LNHNV and CDR2 is YYDKDF in the germline V gene (reference sequence). The CDR3 is made up of 14 amino acids. The rearrangement links TRBV15 to TRBJ1-4, with unresolved D. This clonotype was obtained from a man aged 40-55 years with nasopharyngeal carcinoma. Sequenced material: CD8+ T cells from blood, taken at roughly day 250 from a patient whose treatment included autologous EBV-specific T cells and nivolumab. This CDR3 is CATSREGPSEKLFF. CDR3 DNA sequence: TGTGCCACCAGCAGAGAAGGCCCTAGTGAAAAACTGTTTTTT.